One sample yielded the 10 T cell receptor beta chains listed below, sequenced in a study of blood T cell repertoires in COVID-19. The table came from immunoSEQ multiplex PCR; TCRdb's copy has only in-frame clones and leaves some out. The table shows 300,000 to 350,000 clones, with over 70% occurring only once. The material sequenced was peripheral blood. These receptors were collected from a man aged 25 to 40 with active or convalescent COVID-19.

The J gene is TRBJ1-6, the V gene TRBV2; the match to TRBD1 covers 7 bases. The CDR3 is 16 residues long. The germline V gene encodes CDR1 SNHLY and CDR2 FYNNEI. V trimming: 7 bases; J trimming: 1 base; junction bases outside the gene matches: 7. The CDR3 DNA follows: TGTGCCAGCACTAATAACAGGGGTTCCTATAATTCACCCCTCCACTTT. Its translation is CASTNNRGSYNSPLHF.

The rearrangement links TRBV6-5 to TRBJ2-1; a weak D match, TRBD1 (6 bases). V lost 0 bases to trimming and J lost 4 bases, with 10 bases between them. Germline V gene sequence: CDR1 MNHEY, CDR2 SVGAGI. This CDR3 is built from 15 residues. The CDR3 loop is CASSYSGGTYNEQFF. The CDR3 region has the DNA TGTGCCAGCAGTTACTCAGGGGGTACTTACAATGAGCAGTTCTTC.

This chain links TRBV7-2 with TRBJ2-2; TRBD2 matches at 8 bases. Germline V gene lookup returns CDR1 SGHTA and CDR2 FQGNSA. V gave up 2 bases and J gave up 1 base; unmatched junction bases: 6. This CDR3 region has 17 residues. The CDR3 is CASSLTGRDWNTGELFF. CDR3 bases: TGTGCCAGCAGCTTAACCGGGAGGGATTGGAACACCGGGGAGCTGTTTTTT.

V usage is TRBV5-6 and J usage is TRBJ1-4; no clear D. Germline-derived CDR1 and CDR2 are SGHDT and YYEEEE. This CDR3 is built from 15 residues. Trimming removed 3 bases from V and 0 bases from J, with 9 bases in between. The CDR3 DNA follows: TGTGCCAGCAGCTCCGACGGGTCAACTAATGAAAAACTGTTTTTT. This codes for CASSSDGSTNEKLFF.

This rearrangement joins TRBV24-1 to TRBJ1-5, with unresolved D. CDR3 length: 14 amino acids. V dropped 6 bases and J dropped 3 bases, with 11 bases sitting between them. Germline V gene sequence: CDR1 KGHDR, CDR2 SFDVKD. CDR3: CATSPGSHNQPQHF. CDR3 DNA sequence: TGTGCCACCAGTCCGGGGAGCCACAATCAGCCCCAGCATTTT.

V and J are TRBV6-1 and TRBJ2-7; D is unclear. Germline CDR1 and CDR2: MNHNS and SASEGT. The germline V and J ends were trimmed by 3 bases and 5 bases, with 11 bases remaining between them. CDR3 length: 13 residues. The CDR3 protein is CASSERREDEQYF. As DNA, the CDR3 is TGTGCCAGCAGTGAGCGGAGAGAGGACGAGCAGTACTTC.

The J gene is TRBJ2-1, the V gene TRBV5-1; the match to TRBD1 covers 10 bases. Germline CDR1 SGHRS, CDR2 YFSETQ. The CDR3 length is 15 residues. V lost 5 bases to trimming and J lost 1 base; unmatched junction nucleotides: 3. As DNA, the CDR3 is TGCGCCAGCAGTTCGGGACAGGGGTCCTACAATGAGCAGTTCTTC. Translation gives CASSSGQGSYNEQFF.

This chain connects TRBV15 to TRBJ2-2; TRBD1 is a possible D gene (6 bases). This CDR3 comprises 17 residues. From germline, CDR1 is LNHNV and CDR2 YYDKDF (reference sequence). The V and J ends lost 1 base and 1 base respectively, with 13 bases between them. This CDR3 is CATSRAYRELNTGELFF. In DNA form, the CDR3 reads TGTGCCACCAGCAGAGCATACAGGGAACTGAACACCGGGGAGCTGTTTTTT.

CDR3 nucleotide sequence: TGTGCCAGCAGTGAATATTGGAGGGGGCTCGGCGAGCAGTACTTC. Protein product: CASSEYWRGLGEQYF. V and J are TRBV25-1 and TRBJ2-7, with a weak D call TRBD1 (7 bases). The CDR3 covers 15 residues. V was cut by 0 bases and J by 6 bases, with 15 bases left in between. Per germline, CDR1 MGHDK and CDR2 SYGVNS.

The gene calls are TRBV25-1 and TRBJ1-1; 7 nucleotides align to TRBD1. CDR1 is MGHDK, CDR2 SYGVNS, per germline. The ends lost 4 bases at V and 4 bases at J; junction bases unmatched: 6. This CDR3 has 14 amino acids. The DNA for the CDR3 is TGTGCCAGCAGTGTGACAGGGAAGGGCACTGAAGCTTTCTTT. It yields the protein CASSVTGKGTEAFF.